This TCR beta chain appears in the sequencing data of a study of T cells in localized non-small cell lung cancer. Overall study results and limits: Out of the top 100 tumor clones, a median 57 were seen in adjacent lung. Higher blood T cell density went with longer overall survival. Sequencing was restricted to one tumor region; therefore, heterogeneity remains possible. T cell clonality was highest in uninvolved adjacent lung, above tumor.

V shed 4 bases, J shed 8 bases, and the junction held 16 bases outside the gene matches. This CDR3 is 17 amino acids long. In germline, CDR1 is LGHNA, CDR2 YSLEER. This clone was counted only a few times. Its antigen is undetermined. The assay was immunoSEQ multiplex PCR, and TCRdb's table has in-frame clones only and misses some. The sample consists of around 50,000 clones, approximately 80% of them appearing once. Specimen: peripheral blood, collected before any cancer treatment. The receptor's source is a female donor older than 55 with stage II squamous cell lung carcinoma. The rearrangement links TRBV4-3 to TRBJ1-4, with 7 bases that match TRBD1. CDR3 DNA sequence: TGCGCCAGCAGCCCTACCCGAGGACAGGAGGGGTTAGAAAAACTGTTTTTT. This sequence encodes CASSPTRGQEGLEKLFF.